These 13 T cell receptor beta chains were all obtained from the same sample, sequenced in a study of identical twins. TCRdb fed the 5' RACE reads into MiXCR, producing one record per CDR3 protein. The sample shows 450,000 or so distinct CDR3 sequences, about 14% of them seen only once. This sample was shared with a second study, whose subject was yellow fever vaccine responses in identical twins.

Sequencing input: CD4+ T cells sorted from blood. All receptors come from a young woman in good health.

The chain has TRBV4-1 and TRBJ1-1; D call uncertain. V dropped 0 bases and J dropped 0 bases, with 11 bases sitting between them. There are 16 residues in the CDR3. Germline V gene sequence: CDR1 MGHRA, CDR2 YSYEKL. CDR3 residues: CASSQDGRTLNTEAFF. In DNA, the CDR3 is TGCGCCAGCAGCCAAGATGGTCGGACCTTGAACACTGAAGCTTTCTTT.

This chain connects TRBV2 to TRBJ2-3; the match to TRBD2 covers 8 bases. This CDR3 spans 16 amino acids. The V segment lost 6 bases and the J segment 4 bases; nucleotides outside the gene matches: 12. Per germline, CDR1 SNHLY and CDR2 FYNNEI. The CDR3 bases are TGTGCCAGCAGCGAGTTGAGTTCGGGGGGGGCAGATACGCAGTATTTT. Translated: CASSELSSGGADTQYF.

The chain links TRBV5-1 to TRBJ2-7, with D perhaps given as TRBD1 or TRBD2 (7 bases each). The CDR3 has 13 residues. Trimming took off 2 bases at V and 6 bases at J, with 12 bases between the two ends. The germline V gene has CDR1 SGHRS and CDR2 YFSETQ. CDR3 loop: CASSLGRGGEQYF. Here the CDR3 DNA reads TGCGCCAGCAGCTTAGGCAGGGGGGGCGAGCAGTACTTC.

This clonotype was picked up a small number of times. The rearrangement joins TRBV9 to TRBJ2-4; D is uncertain. Germline CDR1 reads SGDLS; CDR2 reads YYNGEE. This CDR3 has 14 residues. Trimming cost V 9 bases and J 3 bases, with 16 bases left between them. Here the CDR3 reads CANTHARSKNIQYF. In DNA, the CDR3 is TGTGCCAACACTCACGCGAGGAGCAAAAACATTCAGTACTTC.

Many counts were recorded for this clonotype. The chain couples TRBV5-1 to TRBJ1-5; TRBD1 matches at 7 bases. The CDR3 has 15 residues. The V and J ends lost 4 bases and 0 bases, in that order; junction bases with no gene match: 4. Germline V gene sequence: CDR1 SGHRS, CDR2 YFSETQ. The DNA of the CDR3 is TGCGCCAGCAGCGTGTCAGGGGGTAGCAATCAGCCCCAGCATTTT. Translation: CASSVSGGSNQPQHF.

In its sample, this clonotype was seen a few times. The chain joins TRBV5-1 to TRBJ2-1; TRBD1 might be the D (6 bases). The CDR3 has 16 residues. From germline, CDR1 is SGHRS and CDR2 YFSETQ. The V end was cut by 7 bases, the J end by 4 bases, with 21 bases between. The chain's CDR3 is CASSTGILLLYNEQFF. The CDR3 coding sequence is TGCGCCAGCTCCACAGGGATTCTGTTACTGTACAATGAGCAGTTCTTC.

This clonotype was found many times. V usage is TRBV5-1 and J usage is TRBJ2-2; 8 bases map to TRBD2. The germline V gene has CDR1 SGHRS and CDR2 YFSETQ. V gave up 1 base and J gave up 6 bases; unmatched junction bases: 2. The length of the CDR3 is 14 residues. The CDR3 spells CASSLTGGPGELFF. CDR3 DNA sequence: TGCGCCAGCAGCTTGACGGGGGGGCCCGGGGAGCTGTTTTTT.

The chain employs TRBV12-3 or TRBV12-4 and TRBJ2-3, with no clear D. This CDR3 contains 14 residues. The V end lost 7 bases, the J end lost 1 base, and 12 bases lay between the germline ends. The CDR3 sequence is CASTAVLGTDTQYF. As DNA, the CDR3 is TGTGCCAGCACTGCGGTTCTCGGCACAGATACGCAGTATTTT.

This chain joins TRBV20-1 and TRBJ2-5; D uncertain. The CDR3 spans 12 residues. Trimming pared 1 base from V and 3 bases from J, leaving 6 bases between. Germline CDR1 reads DFQATT; CDR2 reads SNEGSKA (reference sequence). CDR3 loop: CSARARKETQYF. The CDR3 coding sequence is TGCAGTGCTAGAGCCAGGAAAGAGACCCAGTACTTC.

This clonotype was picked up a small number of times. V usage is TRBV7-2 and J usage is TRBJ2-2; TRBD1 matches 8 bases. There are 16 residues in the CDR3. Germline assignment: CDR1 SGHTA and CDR2 FQGNSA. Unmatched junction bases numbered 6, after V lost 5 bases and J lost 1 base. The CDR3 loop is CASSEQGGQNTGELFF. The CDR3 DNA reads as TGTGCCAGCAGCGAACAGGGGGGACAGAACACCGGGGAGCTGTTTTTT.

This clonotype was counted at least ten times. The chain combines TRBV5-1 with TRBJ2-5; no clear D. V was clipped by 4 bases and J by 1 base, with 14 bases between them. The CDR3 contains 15 residues. CDR1 is SGHRS and CDR2 is YFSETQ in the germline V gene. The CDR3 nucleotides are TGCGCCAGCAGCCGTGGGCCGTCGAGCCAAGAGACCCAGTACTTC. It translates to CASSRGPSSQETQYF.

This chain connects TRBV24-1 to TRBJ2-6, with D hard to call. V gave up 4 bases and J gave up 8 bases, with 8 bases separating them. The CDR3 runs to 13 residues. The germline CDR1 and CDR2 sequences are KGHDR and SFDVKD. CDR3 nucleotide sequence: TGTGCCACCAGTGACCGCGAAACCAACGTCCTGACTTTC. Amino acid sequence: CATSDRETNVLTF.

This clonotype was detected only a few times. J is TRBJ2-1 and V is TRBV3-1; 8 nucleotides match TRBD2. The CDR3 runs to 16 residues. The germline CDR1 and CDR2 sequences are LGHDT and YNNKEL (reference sequence). Trimming removed 1 base from V and 3 bases from J; junction bases left unmatched: 5. DNA of the CDR3: TGTGCCAGCAGCCAAGGGCGCGGGGGGCTCTACAATGAGCAGTTCTTC. Its translation: CASSQGRGGLYNEQFF.